This T cell receptor beta chain was sequenced for a study of identical twins. The study, taken as a whole, reports: For cord blood, abundant beta clonotypes had fewer insertions, unlike memory repertoires, which showed none.

CDR3 length: 13 residues. The germline CDR1 and CDR2 sequences are ENHRY and SYGVKD. V gave up 7 bases and J gave up 6 bases; unmatched junction bases: 5. This clonotype occurred a few times. Its antigen remains unidentified. TCRdb reprocessed the 5' RACE reads via MiXCR and lists one record per CDR3 protein. The sample has 1.5 million or so distinct CDR3 sequences; more than 30% are singletons. The TCR comes from a newborn girl in good health. The chain employs TRBV10-3 and TRBJ2-1; 8 bases map to TRBD1. Sequencing used cord blood. This CDR3 is CAINLDRGNEQFF. CDR3 nucleotides: TGTGCCATCAATCTCGACAGGGGCAATGAGCAGTTCTTC.